This TCR beta chain derives from a study of blood T cell repertoires in COVID-19. The overall study: The United States, Italy and Spain supplied acute and convalescent COVID-19 samples. PBMCs, B-cell-depleted T cells, or T cells were the source of the cDNA or gDNA that made up the material.

Germline CDR1 SEHNR, CDR2 FQNEAQ (reference sequence). The length of the CDR3 is 17 residues. V gave up 3 bases and J gave up 2 bases; unmatched junction bases: 11. The repertoire was sequenced with immunoSEQ multiplex PCR; TCRdb's copy has only in-frame clones and lacks some. The sample records some 100,000 clones, roughly 92% being singletons. This TCR derives from a man between 65 and 85 years old with acute or convalescent COVID-19. The chain couples TRBV7-9 to TRBJ2-5; 8 positions agree with TRBD1. The sequenced material came from peripheral blood. DNA of the CDR3: TGTGCCAGCAGCTTCTTAAATGACAGGGGATGGCAAGAGACCCAGTACTTC. Encoded protein: CASSFLNDRGWQETQYF.